The T cell receptor beta chain under discussion was sequenced for a study of blood T cells in healthy people across ages. Regarding this clonotype: The antigen is undetermined.

Alongside a J-beta primer mix, a sample-barcoded 5' primer served in a second PCR lasting roughly 6 to 11 cycles. MiXCR was run by TCRdb on the 5' RACE reads, yielding one entry per CDR3 protein. The sample holds 500,000 to 600,000 distinct CDR3 sequences, 27% seen once. The CDR3 has 12 residues. Deletions cut 3 bases from V and 2 bases from J, with 5 bases between. Germline V gene sequence: CDR1 SGHRS, CDR2 YFSETQ. Broader study findings: A greater number of naive CD4+ cells and higher diversity distinguished long-lived donors from aged donors.

The chain is built from TRBV5-1 and TRBJ2-5; no definite D call. The specimen was blood. The source is a woman in her 70s in good health. The CDR3 sequence is CASSSTQETQYF. Written as DNA, the CDR3 is TGCGCCAGCAGCTCGACTCAAGAGACCCAGTACTTC.